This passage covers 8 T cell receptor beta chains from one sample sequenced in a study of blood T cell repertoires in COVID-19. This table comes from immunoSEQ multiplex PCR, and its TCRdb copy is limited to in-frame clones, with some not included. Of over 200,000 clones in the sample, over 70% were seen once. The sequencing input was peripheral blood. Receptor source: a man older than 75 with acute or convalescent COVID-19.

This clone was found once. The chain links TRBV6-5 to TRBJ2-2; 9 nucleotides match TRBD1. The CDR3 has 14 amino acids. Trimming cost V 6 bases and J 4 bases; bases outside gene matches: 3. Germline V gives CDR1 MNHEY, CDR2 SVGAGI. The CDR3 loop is CASRTGGTTGELFF. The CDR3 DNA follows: TGTGCCAGCAGGACAGGGGGTACCACCGGGGAGCTGTTTTTT.

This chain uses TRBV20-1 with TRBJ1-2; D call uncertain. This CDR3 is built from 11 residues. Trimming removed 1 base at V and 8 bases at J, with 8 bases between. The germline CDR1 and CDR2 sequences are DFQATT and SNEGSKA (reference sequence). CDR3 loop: CSARVSVGYTF. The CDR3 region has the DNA TGCAGTGCTAGAGTTTCGGTGGGCTACACCTTC.

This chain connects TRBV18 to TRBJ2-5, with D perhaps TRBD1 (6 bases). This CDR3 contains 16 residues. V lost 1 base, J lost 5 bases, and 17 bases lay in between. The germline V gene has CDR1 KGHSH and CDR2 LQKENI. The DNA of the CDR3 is TGTGCCAGCTCACCACTCAGACAGGCCCGAGGGGAGACCCAGTACTTC. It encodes CASSPLRQARGETQYF.

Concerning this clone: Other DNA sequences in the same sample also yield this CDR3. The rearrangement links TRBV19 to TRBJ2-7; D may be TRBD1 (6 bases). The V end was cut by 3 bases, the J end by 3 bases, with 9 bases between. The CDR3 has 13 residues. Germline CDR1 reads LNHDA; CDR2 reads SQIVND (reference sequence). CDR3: CASSIGQSYEQYF. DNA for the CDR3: TGTGCCAGTAGTATCGGACAGAGCTACGAGCAGTACTTC.

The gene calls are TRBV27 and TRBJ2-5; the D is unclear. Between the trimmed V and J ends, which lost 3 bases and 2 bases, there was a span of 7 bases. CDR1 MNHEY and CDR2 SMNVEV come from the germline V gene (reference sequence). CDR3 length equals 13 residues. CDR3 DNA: TGTGCCAGCAGTTTCCGTATTCAAGAGACCCAGTACTTC. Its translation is CASSFRIQETQYF.

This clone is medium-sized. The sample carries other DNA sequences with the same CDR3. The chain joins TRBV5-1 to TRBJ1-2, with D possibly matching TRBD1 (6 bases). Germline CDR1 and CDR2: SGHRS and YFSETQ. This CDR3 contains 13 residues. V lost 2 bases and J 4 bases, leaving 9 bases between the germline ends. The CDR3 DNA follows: TGCGCCAGCAGCTTAGGGGGATCCTATGGCTACACCTTC. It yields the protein CASSLGGSYGYTF.

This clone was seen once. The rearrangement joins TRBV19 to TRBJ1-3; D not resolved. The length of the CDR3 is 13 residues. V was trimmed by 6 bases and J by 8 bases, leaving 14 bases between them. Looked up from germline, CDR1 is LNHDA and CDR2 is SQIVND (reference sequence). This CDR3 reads CASRPNYEHTIYF. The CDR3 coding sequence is TGTGCCAGTAGACCAAATTATGAGCACACCATATATTTT.

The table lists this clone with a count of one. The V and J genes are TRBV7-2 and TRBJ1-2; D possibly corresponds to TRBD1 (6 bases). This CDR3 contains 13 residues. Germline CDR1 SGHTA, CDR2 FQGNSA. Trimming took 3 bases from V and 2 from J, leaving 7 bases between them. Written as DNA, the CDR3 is TGTGCCAGCAGCTTTGGACAGAACTATGGCTACACCTTC. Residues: CASSFGQNYGYTF.